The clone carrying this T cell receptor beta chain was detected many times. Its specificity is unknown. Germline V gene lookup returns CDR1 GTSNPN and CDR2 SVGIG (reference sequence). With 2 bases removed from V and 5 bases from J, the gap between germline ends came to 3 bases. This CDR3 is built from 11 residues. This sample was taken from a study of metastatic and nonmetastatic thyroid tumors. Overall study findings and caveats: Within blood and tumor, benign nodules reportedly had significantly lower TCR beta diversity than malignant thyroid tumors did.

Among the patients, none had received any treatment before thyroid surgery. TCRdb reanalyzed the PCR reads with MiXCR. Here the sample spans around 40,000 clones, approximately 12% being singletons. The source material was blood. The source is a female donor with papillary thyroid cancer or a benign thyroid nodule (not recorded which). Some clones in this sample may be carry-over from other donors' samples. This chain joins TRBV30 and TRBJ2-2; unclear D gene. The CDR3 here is CAWSKTGELFF. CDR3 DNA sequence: TGTGCCTGGAGTAAGACCGGGGAGCTGTTTTTT.